This record covers a single TCR beta chain. This record belongs to a study of blood T cell repertoires in COVID-19. As for the study in general: The United States, Italy and Spain provided the acute and convalescent COVID-19 samples. The analysed material was cDNA or gDNA that came from T cells, B-cell-depleted T cells, or PBMCs.

Looked up from germline, CDR1 is SEHNR and CDR2 is FQNEAQ (reference sequence). CDR3 size: 13 residues. With V trimmed by 5 bases and J by 2 bases, 3 bases remained unmatched. Original processing notes: Estimates of nucleated cell counts were drawn from the amplification of reference gene primers. Data came from immunoSEQ multiplex PCR; TCRdb stores just in-frame clones and leaves some out. Clone size and the V and J calls come from that table; the DNA yielded D and trimming. The sample holds around 260,000 clones, about four fifths seen once. This rearrangement joins TRBV7-9 to TRBJ2-7, with 7 bases aligning to TRBD1. This TCR came from a woman between 45 and 65 years old who had recovered from COVID-19. Sequencing used peripheral blood. The CDR3 bases are TGTGCCAGCAGCCGGGACAGCCCCTACGAGCAGTACTTC. This sequence encodes CASSRDSPYEQYF.